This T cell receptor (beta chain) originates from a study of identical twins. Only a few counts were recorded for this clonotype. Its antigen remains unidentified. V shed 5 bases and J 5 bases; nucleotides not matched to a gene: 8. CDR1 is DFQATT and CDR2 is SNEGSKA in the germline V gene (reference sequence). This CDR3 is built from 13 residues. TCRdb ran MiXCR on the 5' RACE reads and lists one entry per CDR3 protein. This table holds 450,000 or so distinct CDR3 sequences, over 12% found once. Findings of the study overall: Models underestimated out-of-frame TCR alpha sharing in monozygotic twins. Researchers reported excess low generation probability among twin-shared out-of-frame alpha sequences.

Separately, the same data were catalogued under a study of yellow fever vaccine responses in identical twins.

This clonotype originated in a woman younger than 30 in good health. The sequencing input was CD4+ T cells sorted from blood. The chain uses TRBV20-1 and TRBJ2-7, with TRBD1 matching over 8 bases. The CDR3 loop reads CSASRTGTNEQYF. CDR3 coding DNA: TGCAGTGCTTCAAGGACAGGGACCAACGAGCAGTACTTC.